This T cell receptor beta chain was sequenced for a study of tumor and adjacent non-tumor tissue in lung cancer. A modified ARM-PCR protocol with three rounds of nested PCR amplified TCRbeta. Via MiXCR, TCRdb re-called the multiplex PCR reads, giving one row per CDR3 protein. Seen here are 200,000 or so distinct CDR3 sequences, 71% observed once, and the top ten hold approximately 25%. The V segment lost 0 bases and the J segment 2 bases; nucleotides outside the gene matches: 16. This CDR3 comprises 21 residues. CDR1 and CDR2 (germline): LGHNA, YSLEER. RNA was extracted from bulk tissue without any cell sorting. Between August and November 2014, newly diagnosed, chemotherapy-naive lung cancer patients underwent thoracic surgery in China. Notes on this clonotype: The CDR3 carries no conserved terminal phenylalanine or tryptophan, so it likely arises from a read error.

The material sequenced was lung tumor tissue. The chain has TRBV4-3 and TRBJ2-3, with TRBD2 matching 11 bases. The source of this sequence is a man aged 55 to 70 with non-small cell lung cancer. CDR3 DNA sequence: TGCGCCAGCAGCCAAGATTATTACGGTAGCGGGAGGGCCCTCGACACAGATACGCAGTATCTT. It yields the protein CASSQDYYGSGRALDTDTQYL.